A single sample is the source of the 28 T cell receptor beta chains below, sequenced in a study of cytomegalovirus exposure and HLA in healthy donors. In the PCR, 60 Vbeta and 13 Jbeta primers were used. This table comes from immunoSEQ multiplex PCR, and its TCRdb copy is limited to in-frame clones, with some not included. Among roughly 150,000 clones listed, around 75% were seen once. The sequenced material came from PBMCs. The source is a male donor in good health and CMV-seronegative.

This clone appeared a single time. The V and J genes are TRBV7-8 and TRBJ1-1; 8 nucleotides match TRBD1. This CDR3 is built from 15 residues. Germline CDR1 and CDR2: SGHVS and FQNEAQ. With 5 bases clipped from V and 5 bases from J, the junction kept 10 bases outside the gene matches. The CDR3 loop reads CASSVPDREWTEAFF. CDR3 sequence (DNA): TGTGCCAGCAGCGTCCCGGACAGGGAGTGGACTGAAGCTTTCTTT. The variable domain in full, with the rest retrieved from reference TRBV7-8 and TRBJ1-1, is GAGVSQSPRYKVAKRGQDVALRCDPISGHVSLFWYQQALGQGPEFLTYFQNEAQLDKSGLPSDRFFAERPEGSVSTLKIQRTQQEDSAVYLCASSVPDREWTEAFFGQGTRLTVV.

In DNA form, the CDR3 reads TGTGCCAGCAGCGTTGACAGGGGGCGTTACGGTGAAAAACTGTTTTTT. Residues: CASSVDRGRYGEKLFF. The gene calls are TRBV9 and TRBJ1-4, with 10 bases aligning to TRBD1. J gave up 7 bases and V 2 bases, and 8 bases lay outside the gene matches. This CDR3 is built from 16 residues. Germline V gene data show CDR1 as SGDLS and CDR2 as YYNGEE.

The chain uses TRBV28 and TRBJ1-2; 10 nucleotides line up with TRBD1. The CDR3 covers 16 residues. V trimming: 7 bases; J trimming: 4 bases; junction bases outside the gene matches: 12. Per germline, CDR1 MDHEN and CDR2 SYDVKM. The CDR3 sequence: CASTRQGAALSYGYTF. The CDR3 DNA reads TGTGCCAGCACCCGACAGGGGGCTGCCCTTAGCTATGGCTACACCTTC.

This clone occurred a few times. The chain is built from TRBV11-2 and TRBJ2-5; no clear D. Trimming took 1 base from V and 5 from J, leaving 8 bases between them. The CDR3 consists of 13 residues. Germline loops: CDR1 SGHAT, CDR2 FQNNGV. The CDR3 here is CASSLVPQETQYF. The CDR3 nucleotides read TGTGCCAGCAGCTTAGTTCCTCAGGAGACCCAGTACTTC.

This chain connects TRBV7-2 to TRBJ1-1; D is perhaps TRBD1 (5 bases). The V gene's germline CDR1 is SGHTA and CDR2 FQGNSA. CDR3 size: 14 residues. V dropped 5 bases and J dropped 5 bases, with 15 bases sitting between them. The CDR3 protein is CASSPSRAGTEAFF. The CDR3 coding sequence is TGTGCCAGCAGCCCCAGCAGAGCAGGGACTGAAGCTTTCTTT.

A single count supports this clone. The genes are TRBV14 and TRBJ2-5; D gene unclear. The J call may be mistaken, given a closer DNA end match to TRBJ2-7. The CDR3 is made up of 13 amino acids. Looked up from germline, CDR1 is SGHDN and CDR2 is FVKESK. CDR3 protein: CASSQTTTYEQYF. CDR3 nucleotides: TGTGCCAGCAGCCAAACCACCACCTACGAGCAGTACTTC.

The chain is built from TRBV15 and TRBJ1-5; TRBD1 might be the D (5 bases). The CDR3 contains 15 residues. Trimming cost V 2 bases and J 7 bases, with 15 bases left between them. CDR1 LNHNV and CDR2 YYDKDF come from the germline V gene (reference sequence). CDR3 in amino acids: CATSRNPQGGQPQHF. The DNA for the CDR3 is TGTGCCACCAGCAGAAATCCCCAGGGTGGCCAGCCCCAGCATTTT.

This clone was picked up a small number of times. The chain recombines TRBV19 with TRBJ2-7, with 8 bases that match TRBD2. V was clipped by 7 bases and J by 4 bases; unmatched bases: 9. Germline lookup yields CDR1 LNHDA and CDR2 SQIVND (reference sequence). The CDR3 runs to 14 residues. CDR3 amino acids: CASTSASGPYEQYF. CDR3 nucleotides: TGTGCCAGTACCTCTGCTAGCGGGCCTTACGAGCAGTACTTC.

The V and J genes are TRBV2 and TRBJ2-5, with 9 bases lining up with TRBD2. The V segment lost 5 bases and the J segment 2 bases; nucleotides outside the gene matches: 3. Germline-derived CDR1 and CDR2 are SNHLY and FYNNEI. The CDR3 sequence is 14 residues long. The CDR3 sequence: CASSYTSGQETQYF. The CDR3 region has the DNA TGTGCCAGCAGTTATACTAGCGGGCAAGAGACCCAGTACTTC.

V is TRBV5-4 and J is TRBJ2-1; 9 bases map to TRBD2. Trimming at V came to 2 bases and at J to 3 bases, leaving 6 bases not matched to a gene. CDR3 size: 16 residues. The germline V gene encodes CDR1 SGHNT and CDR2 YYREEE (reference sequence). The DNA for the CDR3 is TGTGCCAGCAGCTTCCTCCGACTAGCGGACTACAATGAGCAGTTCTTC. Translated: CASSFLRLADYNEQFF.

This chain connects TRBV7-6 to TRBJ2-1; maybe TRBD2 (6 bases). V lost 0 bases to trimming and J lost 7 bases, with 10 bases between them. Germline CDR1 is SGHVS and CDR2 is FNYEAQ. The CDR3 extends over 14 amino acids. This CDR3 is CASSLAPLANEQFF. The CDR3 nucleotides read TGTGCCAGCAGCTTAGCCCCCCTAGCGAATGAGCAGTTCTTC. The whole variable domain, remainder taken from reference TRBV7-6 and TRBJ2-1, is GAGVSQSPRYKVTKRGQDVALRCDPISGHVSLYWYRQALGQGPEFLTYFNYEAQQDKSGLPNDRFSAERPEGSISTLTIQRTEQRDSAMYRCASSLAPLANEQFFGPGTRLTVL.

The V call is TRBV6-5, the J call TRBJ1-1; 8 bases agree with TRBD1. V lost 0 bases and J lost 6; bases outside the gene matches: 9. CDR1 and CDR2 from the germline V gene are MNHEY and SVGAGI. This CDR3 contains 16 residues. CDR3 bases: TGTGCCAGCAGTTACTCTACGGACAGGGAGGTCCCTGAAGCTTTCTTT. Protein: CASSYSTDREVPEAFF.

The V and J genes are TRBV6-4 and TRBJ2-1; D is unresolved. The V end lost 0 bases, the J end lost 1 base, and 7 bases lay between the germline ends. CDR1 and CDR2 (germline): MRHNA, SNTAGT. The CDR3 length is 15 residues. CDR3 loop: CASSDSAESYNEQFF. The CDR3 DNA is TGTGCCAGCAGTGACTCGGCGGAGTCCTACAATGAGCAGTTCTTC.

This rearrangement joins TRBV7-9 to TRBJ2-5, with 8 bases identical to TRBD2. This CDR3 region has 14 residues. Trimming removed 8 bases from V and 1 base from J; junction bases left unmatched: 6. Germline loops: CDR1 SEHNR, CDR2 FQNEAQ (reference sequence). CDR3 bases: TGTGCCAGCGGAATAGCGGGGTCCCAAGAGACCCAGTACTTC. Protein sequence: CASGIAGSQETQYF.

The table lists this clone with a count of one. CDR3 nucleotide sequence: TGTGCCAGCAGCCGCACGGGGGGGTTCGGTGGAAACACCATATATTTT. The encoded protein is CASSRTGGFGGNTIYF. The V call is TRBV9, the J call TRBJ1-3, with a tentative D call TRBD1 (5 bases). The V gene's germline CDR1 is SGDLS and CDR2 YYNGEE. The ends were cut back, 4 bases at V and 3 bases at J, with 17 bases in the middle. The CDR3 has 16 residues.

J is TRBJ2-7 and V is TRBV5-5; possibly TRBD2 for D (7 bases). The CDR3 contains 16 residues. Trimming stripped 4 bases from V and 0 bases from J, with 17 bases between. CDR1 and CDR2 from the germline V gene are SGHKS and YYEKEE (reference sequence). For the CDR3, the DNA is TGTGCCAGCAGCCCTCTAGGGGGGGAAAACTCCTACGAGCAGTACTTC. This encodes CASSPLGGENSYEQYF. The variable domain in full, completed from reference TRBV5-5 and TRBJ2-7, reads DAGVTQSPTHLIKTRGQQVTLRCSPISGHKSVSWYQQVLGQGPQFIFQYYEKEERGRGNFPDRFSARQFPNYSSELNVNALLLGDSALYLCASSPLGGENSYEQYFGPGTRLTVT.

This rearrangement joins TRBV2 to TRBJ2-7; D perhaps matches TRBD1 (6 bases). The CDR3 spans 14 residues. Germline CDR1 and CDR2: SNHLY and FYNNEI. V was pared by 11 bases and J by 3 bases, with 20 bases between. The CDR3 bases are TGTGCCGTAAGGGGGTCACCTAGATTCTACGAGCAGTACTTC. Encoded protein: CAVRGSPRFYEQYF.

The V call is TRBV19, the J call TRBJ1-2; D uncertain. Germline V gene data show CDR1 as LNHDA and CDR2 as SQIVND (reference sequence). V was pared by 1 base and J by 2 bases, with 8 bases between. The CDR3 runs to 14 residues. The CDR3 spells CASSIGHSNYGYTF. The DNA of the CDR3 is TGTGCCAGTAGTATAGGACACTCAAACTATGGCTACACCTTC.

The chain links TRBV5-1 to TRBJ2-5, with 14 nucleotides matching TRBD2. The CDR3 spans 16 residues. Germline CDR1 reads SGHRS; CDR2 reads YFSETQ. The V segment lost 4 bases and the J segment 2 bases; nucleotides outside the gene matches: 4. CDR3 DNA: TGCGCCAGCAGCCCCGGACTAGCGGGGGGACAAGAGACCCAGTACTTC. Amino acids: CASSPGLAGGQETQYF.

The CDR3 sequence is CASSTGTEAFF. The CDR3, as DNA: TGCGCCAGCAGCACCGGGACAGAAGCTTTCTTT. V gene TRBV5-1 combines with J gene TRBJ1-1; tentatively, D is TRBD1 (6 bases). Germline V gives CDR1 SGHRS, CDR2 YFSETQ. V lost 4 bases to trimming and J lost 8 bases, with 9 bases between them. CDR3 length: 11 residues.

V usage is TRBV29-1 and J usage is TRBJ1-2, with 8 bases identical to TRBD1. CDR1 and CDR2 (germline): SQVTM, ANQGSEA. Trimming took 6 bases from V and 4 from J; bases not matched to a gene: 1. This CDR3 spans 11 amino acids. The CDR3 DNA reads TGCAGCGTCGGACAGGGCTATGGCTACACCTTC. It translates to CSVGQGYGYTF.

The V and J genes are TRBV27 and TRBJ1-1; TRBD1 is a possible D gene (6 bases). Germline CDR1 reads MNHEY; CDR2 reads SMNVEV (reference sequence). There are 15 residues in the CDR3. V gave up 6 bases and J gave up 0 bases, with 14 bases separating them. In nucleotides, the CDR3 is TGTGCCAGCAGACTGACAGGATCTGTGAACACTGAAGCTTTCTTT. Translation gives CASRLTGSVNTEAFF.

This CDR3 reads CASSLDSLSSYEQYF. In nucleotides, the CDR3 is TGTGCCAGCAGCTTGGACAGCCTGAGCTCCTACGAGCAGTACTTC. The chain is built from TRBV9 and TRBJ2-7; tentative D call: TRBD1 (6 bases). V lost 4 bases to trimming and J lost 0 bases, with 14 bases between them. CDR3 size: 15 residues. Germline V gene lookup returns CDR1 SGDLS and CDR2 YYNGEE.

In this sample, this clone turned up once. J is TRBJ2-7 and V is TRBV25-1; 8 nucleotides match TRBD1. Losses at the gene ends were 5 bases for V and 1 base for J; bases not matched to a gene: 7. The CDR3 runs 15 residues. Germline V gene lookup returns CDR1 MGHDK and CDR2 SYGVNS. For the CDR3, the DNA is TGTGCCAGCAGTTCGGCCGACAGGGGATCCTACGAGCAGTACTTC. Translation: CASSSADRGSYEQYF.

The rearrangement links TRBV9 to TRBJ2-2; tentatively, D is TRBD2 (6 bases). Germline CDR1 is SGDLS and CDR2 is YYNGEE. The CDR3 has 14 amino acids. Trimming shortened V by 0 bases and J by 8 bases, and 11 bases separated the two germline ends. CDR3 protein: CASSVVVGTGELFF. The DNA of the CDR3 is TGTGCCAGCAGCGTAGTCGTAGGGACTGGGGAGCTGTTTTTT.

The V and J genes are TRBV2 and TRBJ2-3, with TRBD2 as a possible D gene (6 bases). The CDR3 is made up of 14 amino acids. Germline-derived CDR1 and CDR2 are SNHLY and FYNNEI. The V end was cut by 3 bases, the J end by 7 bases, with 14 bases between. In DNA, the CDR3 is TGTGCCAGCAGTGAGCAGGTTGCGGGAAATACGCAGTATTTT. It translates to CASSEQVAGNTQYF.

The CDR3 here is CAVLGGEGADTQYF. The CDR3 nucleotides are TGTGCCGTACTGGGCGGAGAGGGAGCGGATACGCAGTATTTT. The V gene is TRBV15, the J gene TRBJ2-3, with D possibly matching TRBD2 (5 bases). CDR3 size: 14 residues. Germline V gene lookup returns CDR1 LNHNV and CDR2 YYDKDF (reference sequence). V lost 11 bases and J lost 6, with 21 bases in between.

DNA for the CDR3: TGTGCCAGCAGCGCCGACAGGGTGGGGAATTCACCCCTCCACTTT. Translating gives CASSADRVGNSPLHF. This sequence joins TRBV9 and TRBJ1-6, with TRBD1 identical over 7 bases. CDR1 and CDR2 from the germline V gene are SGDLS and YYNGEE. The CDR3 totals 15 residues. The V gene end was trimmed by 3 bases and the J gene end by 7 bases; junction bases not matched to a gene: 7.